The present T cell receptor (beta chain) was sequenced within a study of Ad26.COV2.S vaccination and SARS-CoV-2 variants. Findings of the study overall: Total T cell responses, in the TCR breadth and depth analyses, may have been underestimated. Reports say spike-specific CD8+ and CD4+ T cell responses covered substantial breadth after vaccination. Non-spike TCR breadth was similar in vaccine and placebo recipients.

Treatment specified: roughly 18 received Ad26.COV2.S at low or high dose, single or two shots; roughly 5 received placebo; per-sample allocation not given. Vaccine and placebo recipients were sampled on day 63 after the first injection. Vaccine was an Ad26 vector expressing Wuhan-strain SARS-CoV-2 spike. Note on this clone: Its antigen is currently unknown.

Using immunoSEQ multiplex PCR, the repertoire was profiled, and TCRdb retains in-frame clones only, with some absent. Of hundreds of thousands of clones in the sample, 80% to 90% were seen once. Trimming shortened V by 0 bases and J by 8 bases, and 7 bases separated the two germline ends. Germline CDR1 is GTSNPN and CDR2 is SVGIG (reference sequence). The CDR3 runs to 12 residues. Sequencing was performed on peripheral blood, taken in a trial of Ad26.COV2.S vaccine versus placebo. This clonotype originated in a person between 18 and 65 years old who received the Ad26.COV2.S COVID-19 vaccine or a placebo. The genes are TRBV30 and TRBJ1-4, with D unresolved. The CDR3, as DNA: TGTGCCTGGAGTGTACGACGGGAAAAACTGTTTTTT. This gives the protein CAWSVRREKLFF.